This T cell receptor beta chain originates from a study of tumor-infiltrating lymphocytes in primary liver carcinoma (dated by TCRdb to 2017 to 2019). Turning to the overall study: Hepatocellular carcinoma (four) or combined HCC and intrahepatic cholangiocarcinoma (one) was present in the five patients, who were three men and two women aged 30 to 69 years. For each liver tumor, the study sampled five regions along with adjacent normal tissue and blood, and applied TCRbeta repertoire sequencing, expression microarrays and whole-exome sequencing. Roughly 3.65 to 8 million productive TCRbeta reads were obtained per sample, and no significant difference in read depth was found between tissue types. Tumors of the five patients were stage T1-T3 N0M0 with maximum diameters of roughly 4.2 to 11 cm. Reproducibility between technical replicate repertoires was high, with correlation coefficients above 0.95 and mean shared-clone rates roughly 0.87. A total of about 35 specimens from 5 patients, comprising 25 or so tumor regions, 5 adjacent noncancerous liver tissues and 5 peripheral blood samples, were covered by TCRbeta repertoire sequencing.

TCRbeta-specific cDNA was reverse-transcribed from 500 ng total RNA using a constant-region primer and ProtoScript II reverse transcriptase. Three nested multiplex PCR rounds, following a slightly modified ARM-PCR procedure, were used to build the TCRbeta libraries. Multiplex TRBV1-TRBV30 forward primers and a Cbeta reverse primer were used in the first two PCR rounds, each of which was run for around 10 cycles. Sample barcodes and Illumina adapters were added in a final 25-cycle PCR with Deep VentR polymerase. Before sequencing, amplicons of 200-500 bp were purified from gel using a QIAquick gel extraction kit. TCRbeta amplicons were sequenced on an Illumina HiSeq 2500 with 250-bp paired-end reads. The study's own analysis went as follows. To recover full CDR3 sequences, reads were quality-trimmed using Trimmomatic v0.33 and paired reads were then merged using FLASH v1.2.11. V, D and J germline segments were assigned to the rearranged TCRbeta sequences by MiGEC v1.2.1b. Clonotype statistics and Shannon-Wiener diversity indices were calculated with VDJtools v1.0.0. Except for diversity analysis, only each sample's 250 most abundant clonotypes were used in subsequent analyses to reduce sampling bias. TCRdb itself trimmed the public reads at Q25 with fastp, ran MiXCR and retained productive beta chains. Every entry covers one CDR3 protein and lists the most common genes and DNA from its rows. The V and J calls follow TCRdb's processing rather than the paper's. This sample comprises around 120,000 distinct CDR3 sequences, around two thirds of them detected only once. Roughly 8.1% of the sample belongs to the ten largest clones.

Total RNA and DNA were co-extracted without cell sorting from around 20-30 mg of bulk tissue using the AllPrep DNA/RNA mini kit. Four or five patients with histopathologically diagnosed primary liver carcinoma underwent surgical resection in China between 2015 and 2016. Chronic HBV infection was present in the patients, and the patients were treatment-naive at sampling. Fresh tumor and adjacent tissue pieces were bisected, with one half stored in RNAlater at -80 degrees C and the other half sent for histology. This clonotype was picked up one time. Its cognate antigen has yet to be identified. No much larger clonotype is one base removed from it; base qualities were not supplied. Evidence from a single read is weak. Broader findings and caveats from the paper: Only the TCR beta chain was sequenced, so true repertoire diversity is likely underestimated because unpaired alpha chains were not captured. Only 4 or 5 patients were included in the study, and the authors note that the findings should be validated in a larger study. Repertoire overlap was found to be higher between tumor regions (mean roughly 36%) than between tumor-adjacent (approximately 17%) or tumor-blood (14%) pairs, consistent with antigen-driven expansion. A significantly larger repertoire fraction was made up by the top 250 clones in tumors than in blood (p = 0.039). Because the samples were bulk and unsorted, CD4+ and CD8+ T cell repertoires could not be compared.

The CDR3 holds 20 amino acids from the cysteine to the phenylalanine. Solely the CDR3 DNA is kept, with 60 bases framed from the first base. The chain employs TRBV21-1 and TRBJ2-3; TRBD2 was called by the table and not checked on the DNA. TRBV21-1 is a documented pseudogene. The clonotype comes from a woman aged 55-69 years with primary liver carcinoma and hepatitis B virus infection. What was sequenced was tumor-adjacent normal liver tissue. The sequenced DNA: TGTGCCAGCAGCAGCCCCCCAGAGATACTAGCGGGAGGGCCAGGAGATACGCAGTATTTT. This sequence encodes CASSSPPEILAGGPGDTQYF.